The 20 T cell receptor beta chains presented below share a single source sample, sequenced in a study of blood T cell repertoires in COVID-19. Method: immunoSEQ multiplex PCR; TCRdb's copy keeps in-frame clones and lacks some. The data hold approximately 230,000 clones, with around 88% observed a single time. Sequencing was done on a sample of peripheral blood. These receptor sequences come from a man of 80 years or more with acute or convalescent COVID-19.

The chain uses TRBV2 and TRBJ2-1; the match to TRBD2 covers 12 bases. The V segment lost 6 bases and the J segment 5 bases; nucleotides outside the gene matches: 5. The CDR3 length is 15 residues. CDR1 is SNHLY, CDR2 FYNNEI, per germline. The CDR3, as DNA: TGTGCCAGCAGCGGCCGACTAGCGGGGGACAATGAGCAGTTCTTC. It codes for CASSGRLAGDNEQFF.

V usage is TRBV6-5 and J usage is TRBJ2-5, with TRBD1 matching over 8 bases. The CDR3 covers 13 residues. V was pared by 11 bases and J by 3 bases, with 8 bases of the junction left unmatched. Germline loops: CDR1 MNHEY, CDR2 SVGAGI. The CDR3 loop reads CAVHRGKEETQYF. In DNA form, the CDR3 reads TGTGCCGTCCACAGGGGGAAGGAAGAGACCCAGTACTTC.

The genes are TRBV10-3 and TRBJ1-2; 9 nucleotides agree with TRBD1. Germline CDR1 reads ENHRY; CDR2 reads SYGVKD. The CDR3 extends over 13 amino acids. With 8 bases clipped from V and 2 bases from J, the junction kept 3 bases outside the gene matches. CDR3 in amino acids: CAIAGTGNYGYTF. The CDR3 DNA reads as TGTGCCATCGCCGGGACAGGGAACTATGGCTACACCTTC.

This clone was seen once. The V and J genes are TRBV3-1 (or the pseudogene TRBV3-2) and TRBJ1-2; unclear D gene. The CDR3 contains 15 residues. The V gene lost 1 base and the J gene lost 4 bases, with 13 bases spanning the gap. CDR1 is LGHDT, CDR2 YNNKEL, per germline (reference sequence). The CDR3 DNA is TGTGCCAGCAGCCAAGCCCCCACAGCTCTCTATGGCTACACCTTC. Protein sequence: CASSQAPTALYGYTF.

The J gene is TRBJ1-3, the V gene TRBV30; TRBD1 might be the D (6 bases). This CDR3 is 14 amino acids long. Per germline, CDR1 GTSNPN and CDR2 SVGIG (reference sequence). Deletions cut 0 bases from V and 4 bases from J, with 10 bases between. This CDR3 reads CAWSVTGFGNTIYF. The CDR3 coding sequence is TGTGCCTGGAGTGTTACAGGGTTCGGAAACACCATATATTTT.

This rearrangement joins TRBV5-1 to TRBJ2-3, with D perhaps TRBD1 (5 bases). The V gene's germline CDR1 is SGHRS and CDR2 YFSETQ. The V and J ends lost 0 bases and 1 base respectively, with 12 bases between them. This CDR3 has 16 amino acids. The CDR3 here is CASSLGTSLGTDTQYF. The CDR3 DNA reads TGCGCCAGCAGCTTGGGGACATCCTTGGGCACAGATACGCAGTATTTT.

The chain links TRBV9 to TRBJ1-5; possibly TRBD1 for D (6 bases). The CDR3 sequence is 14 residues long. V was shortened by 2 bases and J by 6 bases, with 12 bases between the two germline ends. Germline CDR1 reads SGDLS; CDR2 reads YYNGEE. CDR3 coding DNA: TGTGCCAGCAGCGTCTCTGGGGGCAGTCAGCCCCAGCATTTT. Protein sequence: CASSVSGGSQPQHF.

The V gene is TRBV28, the J gene TRBJ1-4; 9 bases map to TRBD1. The CDR3 extends over 15 amino acids. The germline gives CDR1 MDHEN, CDR2 SYDVKM. The ends lost 4 bases at V and 8 bases at J; junction bases unmatched: 8. The CDR3 protein is CASSSPSDRGEKLFF. DNA of the CDR3: TGTGCCAGCAGTTCTCCCTCCGACAGGGGGGAAAAACTGTTTTTT.

The chain couples TRBV19 to TRBJ1-4; D gene ambiguous. Germline V CDR1 and CDR2: LNHDA, SQIVND (reference sequence). V lost 6 bases, J lost 0 bases, and 14 bases lay in between. This CDR3 is built from 16 residues. The CDR3 loop reads CASSRFPGATNEKLFF. DNA of the CDR3: TGTGCCAGTAGCCGATTCCCAGGCGCAACTAATGAAAAACTGTTTTTT.

Remarks on this clone: At one of its ends the junction is not consistent with the germline gene, which may arise from a read error. This sequence joins TRBV11-3 and TRBJ2-4; D is undetermined. CDR1 and CDR2 from the germline V gene are SGHNT and YENEEA. This CDR3 has 17 residues. As DNA, the CDR3 is TGTGCCAGCAGCTGTCTTCCGTATAACTACGGCAAACACATTCAGTACTTC. It yields the protein CASSCLPYNYGKHIQYF.

V usage is TRBV2 and J usage is TRBJ1-5, with D uncertain. V dropped 6 bases and J dropped 0 bases, with 9 bases sitting between them. The germline V gene encodes CDR1 SNHLY and CDR2 FYNNEI. The CDR3 totals 14 residues. CDR3 region: CASSLGLSNQPQHF. The CDR3 coding sequence is TGTGCCAGCAGCTTAGGACTTAGCAATCAGCCCCAGCATTTT.

This chain links TRBV3-1 (or the pseudogene TRBV3-2) with TRBJ1-4; the D gene is possibly TRBD1 (5 bases). The germline gives CDR1 LGHDT, CDR2 YNNKEL (reference sequence). This CDR3 is built from 14 residues. V lost 8 bases to trimming and J lost 12 bases, with 22 bases between them. In nucleotides, the CDR3 is TGTGCCAGCGGCTGGGGCTCGCCCCTTGGCGAACTGTTTTTT. It specifies CASGWGSPLGELFF.

This chain connects TRBV18 to TRBJ1-2, with D unresolved. The germline V and J ends were trimmed by 6 bases and 1 base, with 15 bases remaining between them. CDR1 is KGHSH, CDR2 LQKENI, per germline. The CDR3 sequence is 15 residues long. In DNA form, the CDR3 reads TGTGCCAGCTCCCCTACGCCCGAAATTAACTATGGCTACACCTTC. Amino acids: CASSPTPEINYGYTF. The full variable domain, completed using reference TRBV18 and TRBJ1-2, is NAGVMQNPRHLVRRRGQEARLRCSPMKGHSHVYWYRQLPEEGLKFMVYLQKENIIDESGMPKERFSAEFPKEGPSILRIQQVVRGDSAAYFCASSPTPEINYGYTFGSGTRLTVV.

This rearrangement joins TRBV19 to TRBJ2-1; TRBD2 matches 9 bases. The CDR3 contains 15 residues. CDR1 and CDR2 (germline): LNHDA, SQIVND (reference sequence). Trimming cost V 5 bases and J 8 bases; bases outside gene matches: 10. CDR3 sequence: CASSSAGTSRHEQFF. Written as DNA, the CDR3 is TGTGCCAGTAGTTCGGCCGGGACTAGCAGACATGAGCAGTTCTTC.

The V and J genes are TRBV19 and TRBJ2-2; 12 bases are shared with TRBD2. The CDR3 loop spans 18 amino acids. The V and J ends lost 5 bases and 1 base, in that order; junction bases with no gene match: 8. The germline gives CDR1 LNHDA, CDR2 SQIVND (reference sequence). CDR3 sequence (DNA): TGTGCCAGTAGTTTCCCTAGCGGGGGGGCCCTGAACACCGGGGAGCTGTTTTTT. Its translation is CASSFPSGGALNTGELFF. Filled out from reference TRBV19 and TRBJ2-2, the complete variable domain reads DGGITQSPKYLFRKEGQNVTLSCEQNLNHDAMYWYRQDPGQGLRLIYYSQIVNDFQKGDIAEGYSVSREKKESFPLTVTSAQKNPTAFYLCASSFPSGGALNTGELFFGEGSRLTVL.

The chain uses TRBV5-4 and TRBJ2-7; TRBD1 matches at 9 bases. Germline-derived CDR1 and CDR2 are SGHNT and YYREEE (reference sequence). The CDR3 totals 15 residues. V gave up 6 bases and J gave up 5 bases; unmatched junction bases: 12. DNA of the CDR3: TGTGCCAGCACCCATGGGGGACAGGGCACGCACGAGCAGTACTTC. This codes for CASTHGGQGTHEQYF.

The chain recombines TRBV9 with TRBJ2-1, with 9 positions matching TRBD2. Germline V gene sequence: CDR1 SGDLS, CDR2 YYNGEE. J gave up 3 bases and V 0 bases, and 4 bases lay outside the gene matches. The CDR3 covers 16 residues. The chain's CDR3 is CASSVGPTSGYNEQFF. The CDR3 region has the DNA TGTGCCAGCAGCGTAGGCCCGACTAGCGGCTACAATGAGCAGTTCTTC. Supplemented by reference TRBV9 and TRBJ2-1, the full variable domain reads DSGVTQTPKHLITATGQRVTLRCSPRSGDLSVYWYQQSLDQGLQFLIQYYNGEERAKGNILERFSAQQFPDLHSELNLSSLELGDSALYFCASSVGPTSGYNEQFFGPGTRLTVL.

CDR3 residues: CASSQIGGGQPQHF. DNA of the CDR3: TGTGCCAGCAGCCAAATCGGGGGTGGGCAGCCCCAGCATTTT. The V call is TRBV5-8, the J call TRBJ1-5; D is possibly TRBD1 (5 bases). Germline V CDR1 and CDR2: SGHTS, YDEGEE. V was pared by 4 bases and J by 7 bases, with 15 bases between. The CDR3 sequence is 14 residues long. The full variable domain, rest sourced from reference TRBV5-8 and TRBJ1-5, is EAGVTQSPTHLIKTRGQQATLRCSPISGHTSVYWYQQALGLGLQFLLWYDEGEERNRGNFPPRFSGRQFPNYSSELNVNALELEDSALYLCASSQIGGGQPQHFGDGTRLSIL.

The chain carries TRBV24-1 and TRBJ2-2; tentative D call: TRBD2 (5 bases). From germline, CDR1 is KGHDR and CDR2 SFDVKD. CDR3 length: 15 residues. The V end was cut by 5 bases, the J end by 4 bases, with 13 bases between. The CDR3 reads CATSGDTGSTGELFF. The CDR3 DNA is TGTGCCACCAGTGGAGATACGGGGAGCACCGGGGAGCTGTTTTTT.

The V gene is TRBV5-1, the J gene TRBJ2-5, with a weak D call TRBD1 (8 bases). V was trimmed by 2 bases and J by 4 bases, leaving 15 bases between them. The CDR3 is 15 residues long. Per the germline V gene, CDR1 is SGHRS and CDR2 is YFSETQ. The CDR3 DNA reads TGCGCCAGCAGCTTAGGACAGGGAGGGGTAGAGACCCAGTACTTC. It translates to CASSLGQGGVETQYF. Full variable domain (rest looked up from reference TRBV5-1 and TRBJ2-5): KAGVTQTPRYLIKTRGQQVTLSCSPISGHRSVSWYQQTPGQGLQFLFEYFSETQRNKGNFPGRFSGRQFSNSRSEMNVSTLELGDSALYLCASSLGQGGVETQYFGPGTRLLVL.